A single sample is the source of the 16 T cell receptor beta chains below, sequenced in a study of blood T cell repertoires in COVID-19. Sequencing was performed with immunoSEQ multiplex PCR; in TCRdb, only in-frame clones are kept and a portion is missing. The sample carries fewer than 100,000 clones, 65% to 90% recorded once. What was sequenced was peripheral blood. These receptors were taken from a man aged 45-65 years with COVID-19, enrolled during active disease.

This chain joins TRBV5-1 and TRBJ2-3; 7 nucleotides line up with TRBD2. J was trimmed by 10 bases and V by 4 bases; bases with no gene match: 6. Germline assignment: CDR1 SGHRS and CDR2 YFSETQ. The CDR3 is 12 amino acids. In DNA form, the CDR3 reads TGCGCCAGCAGCGATGGACTAGTTCCGCAGTATTTT. It translates to CASSDGLVPQYF.

This sequence joins TRBV7-9 and TRBJ1-1, with D unresolved. Germline V gives CDR1 SEHNR, CDR2 FQNEAQ (reference sequence). Trimming stripped 3 bases from V and 3 bases from J, with 14 bases between. There are 15 residues in the CDR3. CDR3 DNA sequence: TGTGCCAGCAGCTTTGACGGCTGGGGAGACACTGAAGCTTTCTTT. This encodes CASSFDGWGDTEAFF.

J is TRBJ2-7 and V is TRBV5-6; TRBD1 might be the D (6 bases). V lost 4 bases and J lost 0, with 11 bases in between. Germline CDR1 SGHDT, CDR2 YYEEEE. CDR3 size: 14 residues. For the CDR3, the DNA is TGTGCCAGCAGCACTGGACAGAACTCCTACGAGCAGTACTTC. This encodes CASSTGQNSYEQYF.

The chain couples TRBV28 to TRBJ2-7; 9 bases match TRBD1. Germline CDR1 reads MDHEN; CDR2 reads SYDVKM. Unmatched junction bases numbered 10, after V lost 6 bases and J lost 4 bases. CDR3 length: 15 residues. The CDR3 loop reads CASSSWGQGVYEQYF. CDR3 coding DNA: TGTGCCAGCAGCTCTTGGGGACAGGGTGTTTACGAGCAGTACTTC.

The gene calls are TRBV30 and TRBJ2-7, with 7 bases identical to TRBD1. Germline CDR1 GTSNPN, CDR2 SVGIG (reference sequence). V lost 4 bases to trimming and J lost 5 bases; unmatched junction nucleotides: 2. This CDR3 is 11 amino acids long. CDR3 sequence reads: CAWTQGNEQYF. CDR3 DNA sequence: TGTGCCTGGACACAGGGGAACGAGCAGTACTTC.

The CDR3 loop is CASSLGQMNTEAFF. The CDR3 coding sequence is TGTGCCAGCAGCTTGGGACAGATGAACACTGAAGCTTTCTTT. The chain joins TRBV6-5 to TRBJ1-1, with TRBD1 identical over 7 bases. CDR1 MNHEY and CDR2 SVGAGI come from the germline V gene. This CDR3 contains 14 residues. V lost 6 bases to trimming and J lost 0 bases; unmatched junction nucleotides: 4.

This chain links TRBV2 with TRBJ1-5; tentative D call: TRBD1 (5 bases). In germline, CDR1 is SNHLY, CDR2 FYNNEI. The CDR3 has 17 amino acids. V was pared by 3 bases and J by 1 base, with 16 bases between. The CDR3 region is CASSDRQLLGSNQPQHF. CDR3 nucleotide sequence: TGTGCCAGCAGTGACCGACAGTTGCTTGGGAGCAATCAGCCCCAGCATTTT. Together with reference TRBV2 and TRBJ1-5, the CDR3 gives the full variable domain: EPEVTQTPSHQVTQMGQEVILRCVPISNHLYFYWYRQILGQKVEFLVSFYNNEISEKSEIFDDQFSVERPDGSNFTLKIRSTKLEDSAMYFCASSDRQLLGSNQPQHFGDGTRLSIL.

This chain uses TRBV5-7 with TRBJ2-5, with no clear D. TRBV5-7 is an ORF; its function is uncertain. Trimming shortened V by 0 bases and J by 3 bases, and 6 bases separated the two germline ends. The CDR3 covers 13 residues. The CDR3 DNA sequence: TGTGCCAGCAGCTTGGATCCCGAAGAGACCCAGTACTTC. This gives the protein CASSLDPEETQYF.

The chain links TRBV15 to TRBJ2-3, with a tentative D call TRBD2 (6 bases). Germline CDR1 LNHNV, CDR2 YYDKDF (reference sequence). The CDR3 runs to 15 residues. V was clipped by 3 bases and J by 3 bases, with 13 bases between them. Here the CDR3 reads CATSRTGEATDTQYF. CDR3 in DNA: TGTGCCACCAGCAGGACGGGAGAGGCGACAGATACGCAGTATTTT.

The chain's CDR3 is CASSPVPRDYGYTF. The CDR3 DNA is TGCGCCAGCAGCCCAGTCCCACGGGACTATGGCTACACCTTC. The rearrangement uses TRBV5-1 and TRBJ1-2; D unclear. Germline assignment: CDR1 SGHRS and CDR2 YFSETQ. The CDR3 sequence is 14 residues long. V was shortened by 4 bases and J by 3 bases, with 13 bases between the two germline ends.

V usage is TRBV7-2 and J usage is TRBJ1-5; 8 positions match TRBD1. Per the germline V gene, CDR1 is SGHTA and CDR2 is FQGNSA. Germline trimming cut 8 bases from V and 1 base from J; bases unmatched to any gene: 7. The CDR3 consists of 15 residues. The CDR3 region is CASHPDRGSNQPQHF. For the CDR3, the DNA is TGTGCCAGCCACCCTGACAGGGGCAGCAATCAGCCCCAGCATTTT.

The rearrangement joins TRBV5-1 to TRBJ1-5; 9 bases map to TRBD1. V was pared by 4 bases and J by 4 bases, with 3 bases of the junction left unmatched. The germline gives CDR1 SGHRS, CDR2 YFSETQ. This CDR3 is built from 14 residues. This chain's CDR3 is CASSQGQGNQPQHF. Here the CDR3 DNA reads TGCGCCAGCAGCCAGGGACAGGGTAATCAGCCCCAGCATTTT.

The chain employs TRBV4-3 and TRBJ2-7, with TRBD2 matching over 9 bases. With V trimmed by 1 base and J by 3 bases, 7 bases remained unmatched. Germline V gene sequence: CDR1 LGHNA, CDR2 YSLEER. The CDR3 consists of 16 residues. CDR3 in DNA: TGCGCCAGCAGCCAAGGGGTGGCGGGAGGGGGCTACGAGCAGTACTTC. It is translated as CASSQGVAGGGYEQYF.

This chain links TRBV30 with TRBJ2-7; tentative D call: TRBD2 (5 bases). CDR1 GTSNPN and CDR2 SVGIG come from the germline V gene (reference sequence). V was trimmed by 2 bases and J by 4 bases, leaving 21 bases between them. CDR3 size: 16 residues. The CDR3 spells CAWSNPRGFSQYEQYF. CDR3 coding DNA: TGTGCCTGGAGTAACCCACGGGGTTTTTCCCAATACGAGCAGTACTTC. Using reference TRBV30 and TRBJ2-7 for the parts outside the CDR3, the full variable domain is SQTIHQWPATLVQPVGSPLSLECTVEGTSNPNLYWYRQAAGRGLQLLFYSVGIGQISSEVPQNLSASRPQDRQFILSSKKLLLSDSGFYLCAWSNPRGFSQYEQYFGPGTRLTVT.

This rearrangement joins TRBV7-9 to TRBJ2-3, with D uncertain. The germline V gene encodes CDR1 SEHNR and CDR2 FQNEAQ (reference sequence). Trimming shortened V by 1 base and J by 4 bases, and 9 bases separated the two germline ends. This CDR3 comprises 14 residues. The CDR3 protein is CASSLGLVADTQYF. The CDR3 DNA follows: TGTGCCAGCAGCTTAGGGCTAGTTGCAGATACGCAGTATTTT.

This rearrangement joins TRBV7-2 to TRBJ1-1; no clear D gene. The CDR3 contains 15 residues. Deletions cut 7 bases from V and 0 bases from J, with 15 bases between. CDR1 and CDR2 from the germline V gene are SGHTA and FQGNSA. The CDR3 DNA reads TGTGCCAGCACCTCTATGTCAGGTATGAACACTGAAGCTTTCTTT. It translates to CASTSMSGMNTEAFF.